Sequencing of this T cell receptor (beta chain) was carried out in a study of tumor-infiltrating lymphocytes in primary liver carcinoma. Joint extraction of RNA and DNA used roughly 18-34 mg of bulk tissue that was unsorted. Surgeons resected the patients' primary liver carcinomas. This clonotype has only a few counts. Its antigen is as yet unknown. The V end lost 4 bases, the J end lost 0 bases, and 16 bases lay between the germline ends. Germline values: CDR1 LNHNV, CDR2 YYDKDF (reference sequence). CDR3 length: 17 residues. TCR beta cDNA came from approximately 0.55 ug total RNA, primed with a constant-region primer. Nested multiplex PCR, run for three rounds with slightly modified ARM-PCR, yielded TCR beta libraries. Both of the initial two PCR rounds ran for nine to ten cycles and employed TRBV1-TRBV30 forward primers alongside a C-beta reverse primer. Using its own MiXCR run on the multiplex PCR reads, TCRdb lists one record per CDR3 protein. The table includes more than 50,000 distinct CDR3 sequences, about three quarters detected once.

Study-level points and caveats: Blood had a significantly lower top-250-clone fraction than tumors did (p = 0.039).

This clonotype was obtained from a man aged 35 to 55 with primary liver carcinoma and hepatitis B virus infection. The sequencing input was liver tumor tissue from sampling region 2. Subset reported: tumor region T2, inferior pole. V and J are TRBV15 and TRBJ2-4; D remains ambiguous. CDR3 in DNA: TGTGCCACCAGCACCTCCGCACAGTTTATAGCCAAAAACATTCAGTACTTC. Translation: CATSTSAQFIAKNIQYF.